This TCR beta chain is drawn from a study of early T cells in non-severe SARS-CoV-2 infection. At the level of the study: Investigators sequenced bulk RNA drawn from unsorted whole blood, and chains remained unpaired. Points from the study as a whole: VDJdb matches were skewed toward anti-spike CD8 T cell responses.

The germline V and J ends were trimmed by 0 bases and 0 bases, with 9 bases remaining between them. Germline CDR1 DFQATT, CDR2 SNEGSKA (reference sequence). There are 14 residues in the CDR3. The protocol attached unique molecular identifiers to individual cDNA molecules. MiXCR, applied by TCRdb to the 5' RACE reads, yields one record per CDR3 protein. The sample has roughly 50,000 distinct CDR3 sequences, 7.7% seen once. This clonotype showed up many times. Its antigen is undetermined. Material: whole blood, obtained at baseline. V usage is TRBV20-1 and J usage is TRBJ2-7; TRBD2 might be the D (5 bases). This clonotype originated in an adult who was a healthcare worker with PCR-confirmed SARS-CoV-2 infection or an uninfected control (not recorded which). CDR3 coding DNA: TGCAGTGCTAGAGATGTAGGGAGCTCCTACGAGCAGTACTTC. It translates to CSARDVGSSYEQYF.